The T cell receptor (beta chain) under discussion was sequenced for a study of T cell repertoires in cytomegalovirus infection. V lost 3 bases to trimming and J lost 4 bases, with 20 bases between them. The CDR3 sequence is 17 residues long. Worth noting for this clonotype: The target antigen is unknown.

TCRdb re-derived calls from the reads in MiXCR, one entry per CDR3 protein. The sample holds 680,000 or so distinct CDR3 sequences, about 40% seen once. Study-level results: What dominated the ex vivo response were HLA-C-restricted CMV-specific TCR beta clonotypes.

Sequenced material: PBMCs. V is TRBV12-3 or TRBV12-4 and J is TRBJ2-3, with D possibly being TRBD1 (6 bases). This TCR came from a human donor in good health (CMV status not recorded). Some clones in this sample may be carry-over from other donors' samples. For the CDR3, the DNA is TGTGCCAGCAGTTTTAGTGCTACACCCTCAGGGGCAGATACGCAGTATTTT. It is translated as CASSFSATPSGADTQYF.